This T cell receptor beta chain stems from a study of shared clonotypes between healthy human individuals. Extraction of genomic DNA in unsorted samples used approximately 96 million PBMCs. V lost 8 bases and J 0 bases, leaving 16 bases between the germline ends. CDR1 is SGHNT and CDR2 is YENEEA in the germline V gene. The CDR3 has 16 amino acids. The quantity of DNA used in unsorted PBMC replicate PCRs was around 0.3 ug, corresponding to tens of thousands of T cell genomes. Sequencing was performed on unsorted PBMC DNA using ten immunoSEQ deep assay plates. In the authors' workflow: Filtering of immunoSEQ junctional sequences could not match full-length read filtering. Profiling relied on immunoSEQ multiplex PCR, and the TCRdb table lists in-frame clones only, not all of them. The V and J calls and clone size come from that table; D and trimming were worked out from the DNA. The sample yields about 470,000 clones, around 79% seen once.

The source is a woman in her forties in good health. Some clones in this sample may be carry-over from other donors' samples. Sequencing input: PBMCs. The V and J genes are TRBV11-3 and TRBJ2-2; D not certain. CDR3 region: CASSPYSIANTGELFF. The CDR3 DNA follows: TGTGCCAGCTCCCCTTATTCTATCGCGAACACCGGGGAGCTGTTTTTT.